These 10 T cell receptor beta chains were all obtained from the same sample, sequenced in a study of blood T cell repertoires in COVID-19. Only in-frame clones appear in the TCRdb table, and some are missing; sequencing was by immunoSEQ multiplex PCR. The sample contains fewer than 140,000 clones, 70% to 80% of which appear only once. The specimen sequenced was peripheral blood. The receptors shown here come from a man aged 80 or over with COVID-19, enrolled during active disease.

CDR3 residues: CASSPDRVLSRGEQYF. CDR3 nucleotides: TGTGCCAGCAGTCCAGACAGGGTTCTCTCGCGGGGCGAGCAGTACTTC. This chain links TRBV7-2 with TRBJ2-7, with D maybe TRBD1 (7 bases). V was clipped by 6 bases and J by 6 bases, with 24 bases between them. Per germline, CDR1 SGHTA and CDR2 FQGNSA. CDR3 length: 16 residues.

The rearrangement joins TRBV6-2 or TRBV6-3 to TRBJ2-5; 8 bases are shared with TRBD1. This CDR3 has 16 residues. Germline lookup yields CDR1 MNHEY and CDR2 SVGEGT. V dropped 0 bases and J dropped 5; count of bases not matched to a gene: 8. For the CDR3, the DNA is TGTGCCAGCAGTTACTCTTACAGGACAGGGATGGAGACCCAGTACTTC. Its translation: CASSYSYRTGMETQYF.

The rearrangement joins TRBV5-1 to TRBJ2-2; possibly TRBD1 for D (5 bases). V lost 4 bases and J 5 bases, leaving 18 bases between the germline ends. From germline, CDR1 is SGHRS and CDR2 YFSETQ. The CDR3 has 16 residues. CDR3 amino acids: CASSPRTRYVTGELFF. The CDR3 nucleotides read TGCGCCAGCAGCCCCCGGACACGCTATGTGACCGGGGAGCTGTTTTTT.

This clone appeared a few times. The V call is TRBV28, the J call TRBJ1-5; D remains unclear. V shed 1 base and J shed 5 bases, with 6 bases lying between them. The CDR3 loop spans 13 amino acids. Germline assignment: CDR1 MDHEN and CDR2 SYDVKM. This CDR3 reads CASSLLTYQPQHF. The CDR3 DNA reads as TGTGCCAGCAGTTTATTAACTTATCAGCCCCAGCATTTT.

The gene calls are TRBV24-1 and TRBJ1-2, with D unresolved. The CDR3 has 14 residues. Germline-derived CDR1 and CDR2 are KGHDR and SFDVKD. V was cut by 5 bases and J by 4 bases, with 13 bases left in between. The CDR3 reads CATSGREQPYGYTF. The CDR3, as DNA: TGTGCCACCAGTGGGAGAGAGCAACCCTATGGCTACACCTTC.

CDR3 region: CASSRGTSGTDTQYF. The CDR3 DNA is TGTGCCAGCAGCCGGGGGACCAGCGGCACAGATACGCAGTATTTT. The V gene is TRBV2, the J gene TRBJ2-3, with a weak D call TRBD2 (6 bases). There are 15 residues in the CDR3. V was clipped by 6 bases and J by 1 base, with 14 bases between them. Germline CDR1 reads SNHLY; CDR2 reads FYNNEI.

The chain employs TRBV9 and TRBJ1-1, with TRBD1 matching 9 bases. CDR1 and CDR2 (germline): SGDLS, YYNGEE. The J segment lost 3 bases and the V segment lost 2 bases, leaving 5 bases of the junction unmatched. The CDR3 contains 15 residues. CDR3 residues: CASSVGTGLDTEAFF. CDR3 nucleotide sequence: TGTGCCAGCAGCGTTGGGACAGGGTTGGACACTGAAGCTTTCTTT. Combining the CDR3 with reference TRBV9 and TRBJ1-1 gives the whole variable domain DSGVTQTPKHLITATGQRVTLRCSPRSGDLSVYWYQQSLDQGLQFLIQYYNGEERAKGNILERFSAQQFPDLHSELNLSSLELGDSALYFCASSVGTGLDTEAFFGQGTRLTVV.

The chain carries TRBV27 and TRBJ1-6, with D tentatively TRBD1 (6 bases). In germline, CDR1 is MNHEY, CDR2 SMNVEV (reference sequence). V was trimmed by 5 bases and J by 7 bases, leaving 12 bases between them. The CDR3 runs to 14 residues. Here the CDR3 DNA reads TGTGCCAGCAGTCCCCAGAGGGGGAATTCACCCCTCCACTTT. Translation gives CASSPQRGNSPLHF.

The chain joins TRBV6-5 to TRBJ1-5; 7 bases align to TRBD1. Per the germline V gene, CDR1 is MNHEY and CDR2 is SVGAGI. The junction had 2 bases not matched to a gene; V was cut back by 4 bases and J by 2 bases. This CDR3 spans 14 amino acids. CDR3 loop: CASSFGQGNQPQHF. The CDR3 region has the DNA TGTGCCAGCAGTTTTGGACAGGGCAATCAGCCCCAGCATTTT.

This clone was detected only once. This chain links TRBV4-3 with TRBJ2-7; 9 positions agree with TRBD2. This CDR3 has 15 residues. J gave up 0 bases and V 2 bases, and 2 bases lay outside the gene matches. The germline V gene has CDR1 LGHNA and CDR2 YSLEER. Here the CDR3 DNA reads TGCGCCAGCAGCCAAATTAGCGGGAGCTCCTACGAGCAGTACTTC. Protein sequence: CASSQISGSSYEQYF.